What follows describes a single TCR beta chain. The antigen remains undetermined. The sample comes from a study of T cell responses to AZD1222 COVID-19 vaccine. General observations from the study: An increase in Spike-specific TCR breadth and depth was observed after two AZD1222 doses. Nearly half of unique spike-specific TCRs reportedly avoided B.1.351 and B.1.1.7 mutated regions. The CD4 TCRs associated with vaccination extended across spike and predominated at 160-218 and 743-854.

This CDR3 contains 15 residues. The germline CDR1 and CDR2 sequences are SEHNR and FQNEAQ (reference sequence). J lost 7 bases, V lost 4 bases, and 5 bases had no gene match. The protocol was immunoSEQ multiplex PCR, while the TCRdb copy is restricted to in-frame clones and leaves out a portion. Of over 200,000 clones in the sample, roughly 94% were seen once. The starting material was peripheral blood, obtained 28 days after the second dose of the MenACWY control vaccine. V is TRBV7-9 and J is TRBJ1-4; 11 positions match TRBD1. This TCR came from an adult who received the MenACWY meningococcal vaccine as a control. CDR3 nucleotide sequence: TGTGCCAGCAGCTCCTCCGGGACAGGGGGTGAAAAACTGTTTTTT. It yields the protein CASSSSGTGGEKLFF. The variable domain in full, with the rest retrieved from reference TRBV7-9 and TRBJ1-4, is DTGVSQNPRHKITKRGQNVTFRCDPISEHNRLYWYRQTLGQGPEFLTYFQNEAQLEKSRLLSDRFSAERPKGSFSTLEIQRTEQGDSAMYLCASSSSGTGGEKLFFGSGTQLSVL.